The 22 T cell receptor beta chains listed next were all sequenced from one sample in a study of response to subunit inactivated influenza vaccine. TCRdb ran MiXCR on the RT-PCR reads and lists one entry per CDR3 protein. The sample shows roughly 700,000 distinct CDR3 sequences, approximately 15% of them seen only once. Sequenced here: PBMCs from blood, sampled less than 15 days before vaccination. The receptors originated from a man over 45 who received an inactivated influenza vaccine.

This clonotype was counted only a few times. This sequence joins TRBV12-3 or TRBV12-4 and TRBJ1-2; 9 bases are shared with TRBD1. V was clipped by 7 bases and J by 3 bases; unmatched bases: 6. CDR3 length: 14 amino acids. This CDR3 is CASTLGQGDYGYTF. The CDR3 bases are TGTGCCAGCACCTTGGGACAGGGTGACTATGGCTACACCTTC.

This clonotype showed up many times. The V and J genes are TRBV12-3 or TRBV12-4 and TRBJ2-1, with 11 bases fitting TRBD1. The trim removed 7 bases at V and 4 bases at J, leaving 6 bases unmatched. The CDR3 consists of 15 residues. CDR3 region: CASIAGQGAYNEQFF. CDR3 coding DNA: TGTGCCAGCATCGCCGGACAGGGGGCTTACAATGAGCAGTTCTTC.

This clonotype has only a few counts. The V call is TRBV6-1, the J call TRBJ2-7, with D tentatively TRBD2 (7 bases). The CDR3 extends over 18 amino acids. The germline V gene has CDR1 MNHNS and CDR2 SASEGT. V gave up 6 bases and J gave up 4 bases, with 28 bases separating them. The CDR3 protein is CASSSFGRGGLGLYEQYF. CDR3 sequence (DNA): TGTGCCAGCAGCTCCTTCGGCAGGGGAGGGTTGGGACTTTACGAGCAGTACTTC.

This clonotype appeared a few times. The genes are TRBV4-2 and TRBJ1-1, with 12 positions matching TRBD1. CDR1 is LGHNA and CDR2 is YNFKEQ in the germline V gene. The CDR3 has 15 amino acids. With V trimmed by 4 bases and J by 11 bases, 11 bases remained unmatched. The CDR3 region is CASSPGTGGAETAFF. In DNA, the CDR3 is TGTGCCAGCAGCCCCGGGACAGGGGGCGCGGAGACGGCTTTCTTT.

The sample holds a few counts of this clonotype. The chain recombines TRBV28 with TRBJ1-3; D might be TRBD1 (5 bases). This CDR3 spans 14 amino acids. V lost 9 bases, J lost 5 bases, and 17 bases lay in between. The germline V gene has CDR1 MDHEN and CDR2 SYDVKM. For the CDR3, the DNA is TGTGCCAGTCAACCACGGGGGAGAAGAAACACCATATATTTT. Translating gives CASQPRGRRNTIYF.

This clonotype appeared a few times. V and J are TRBV7-2 and TRBJ2-2, with TRBD1 matching over 8 bases. The CDR3 runs 16 residues. Per the germline V gene, CDR1 is SGHTA and CDR2 is FQGNSA. Trimming removed 6 bases from V and 3 bases from J; junction bases left unmatched: 9. CDR3 coding DNA: TGTGCCAGCAGGGTTCAGGGGGCTTTGGACACCGGGGAGCTGTTTTTT. It codes for CASRVQGALDTGELFF.

A few counts support this clonotype. This chain connects TRBV6-2 or TRBV6-3 to TRBJ1-4; 8 bases fit TRBD1. CDR1 MNHEY and CDR2 SVGEGT come from the germline V gene. The CDR3 spans 20 residues. V shed 2 bases and J 3 bases; nucleotides not matched to a gene: 17. The chain's CDR3 is CASSYVETGDWLQANEKLFF. The CDR3 DNA sequence: TGTGCCAGCAGTTACGTCGAGACAGGGGATTGGTTGCAAGCTAATGAAAAACTGTTTTTT.

This clonotype was seen more than once but under ten times. V and J are TRBV20-1 and TRBJ1-4, with D perhaps TRBD1 (6 bases). From germline, CDR1 is DFQATT and CDR2 SNEGSKA (reference sequence). V lost 5 bases, J lost 3 bases, and 10 bases lay in between. The CDR3 runs to 13 residues. CDR3 region: CSALEGANEKLFF. As DNA, the CDR3 is TGCAGTGCTCTCGAGGGGGCTAATGAAAAACTGTTTTTT.

The chain recombines TRBV20-1 with TRBJ2-5, with a possible D match to TRBD2 (5 bases). V lost 6 bases and J lost 2, with 7 bases in between. The CDR3 has 11 residues. The germline CDR1 and CDR2 sequences are DFQATT and SNEGSKA (reference sequence). The CDR3 sequence: CSAGVQETQYF. The CDR3 bases are TGCAGTGCCGGGGTTCAAGAGACCCAGTACTTC.

The chain carries TRBV6-2 or TRBV6-3 and TRBJ2-3; the D is unclear. The CDR3 runs to 14 residues. Trimming took 4 bases from V and 6 from J, leaving 14 bases between them. The germline V gene has CDR1 MNHEY and CDR2 SVGEGT. CDR3 region: CASSSPPHYDTQYF. The CDR3 DNA reads as TGTGCCAGCAGTTCCCCGCCTCATTACGATACGCAGTATTTT.

The CDR3 sequence is CASSLTDGYYEQYF. The CDR3 DNA follows: TGTGCCAGCAGTTTGACGGACGGATACTACGAGCAGTACTTC. The V call is TRBV11-1, the J call TRBJ2-7; D unclear. The CDR3 extends over 14 amino acids. V dropped 6 bases and J dropped 3 bases, with 15 bases sitting between them. CDR1 and CDR2 (germline): SGHAT, FQDESV (reference sequence).

This clonotype was detected once. The chain uses TRBV10-3 and TRBJ1-2; D may be TRBD1 (6 bases). This CDR3 is 16 amino acids long. Germline values: CDR1 ENHRY, CDR2 SYGVKD. V gave up 3 bases and J gave up 2 bases, with 16 bases separating them. The CDR3 protein is CAISDAGAGANYGYTF. In nucleotides, the CDR3 is TGTGCCATCAGTGACGCGGGTGCAGGGGCGAACTATGGCTACACCTTC.

This clonotype appeared many times. This chain joins TRBV5-1 and TRBJ2-1; either TRBD1 or TRBD2 may supply D (5 bases each). Germline CDR1 and CDR2: SGHRS and YFSETQ. The CDR3 is 13 residues long. Trimming shortened V by 0 bases and J by 6 bases, and 7 bases separated the two germline ends. In nucleotides, the CDR3 is TGCGCCAGCAGCTTGGTAGGGACCAATGAGCAGTTCTTC. Amino acid sequence: CASSLVGTNEQFF. Full variable domain (missing parts from reference TRBV5-1 and TRBJ2-1): KAGVTQTPRYLIKTRGQQVTLSCSPISGHRSVSWYQQTPGQGLQFLFEYFSETQRNKGNFPGRFSGRQFSNSRSEMNVSTLELGDSALYLCASSLVGTNEQFFGPGTRLTVL.

There are a few counts of this clonotype. The CDR3 DNA follows: TGCAGTGCTAGAGAGACAGGTTACACAGATACGCAGTATTTT. Residues: CSARETGYTDTQYF. The chain has TRBV20-1 and TRBJ2-3; D is perhaps TRBD1 (6 bases). The CDR3 runs to 14 residues. CDR1 and CDR2 from the germline V gene are DFQATT and SNEGSKA (reference sequence). Trimming removed 0 bases from V and 2 bases from J, with 9 bases in between.

This sequence joins TRBV12-3 or TRBV12-4 and TRBJ1-5, with D possibly matching TRBD1 (6 bases). V lost 6 bases and J lost 7, with 13 bases in between. The CDR3 runs 13 residues. Written as DNA, the CDR3 is TGTGCCAGCAGCCGACAGGCTAGCCAGCCCCAGCATTTT. Translated: CASSRQASQPQHF.

The J gene is TRBJ1-5, the V gene TRBV2; D perhaps matches TRBD1 (5 bases). CDR3 length: 18 amino acids. CDR1 is SNHLY and CDR2 is FYNNEI in the germline V gene. V was shortened by 3 bases and J by 1 base, with 19 bases between the two germline ends. CDR3 protein: CASSDQGEGPASNQPQHF. CDR3 DNA sequence: TGTGCCAGCAGTGATCAGGGTGAAGGGCCGGCGAGCAATCAGCCCCAGCATTTT.

This clonotype occurred a few times. The chain uses TRBV20-1 and TRBJ2-3, with 13 nucleotides matching TRBD2. CDR1 and CDR2 from the germline V gene are DFQATT and SNEGSKA (reference sequence). CDR3 length: 15 residues. V lost 5 bases, J lost 5 bases, and 7 bases stayed unmatched. The CDR3 region has the DNA TGCAGTGCTCCTCATACTAGCGGGAGGGTAGATACGCAGTATTTT. It yields the protein CSAPHTSGRVDTQYF.

The rearrangement uses TRBV12-3 or TRBV12-4 and TRBJ1-5; D possibly corresponds to TRBD1 (6 bases). The CDR3 is made up of 15 amino acids. Trimming took off 0 bases at V and 7 bases at J, with 13 bases between the two ends. CDR3 amino acids: CASSLALGGRQPQHF. The CDR3 DNA reads TGTGCCAGCAGTTTAGCGCTGGGGGGCCGCCAGCCCCAGCATTTT.

The chain couples TRBV4-3 to TRBJ2-1; 8 bases map to TRBD1. The junction had 4 bases not matched to a gene; V was cut back by 3 bases and J by 3 bases. Germline lookup yields CDR1 LGHNA and CDR2 YSLEER. The CDR3 is 15 residues long. Here the CDR3 reads CASSQTGTGYNEQFF. The DNA for the CDR3 is TGCGCCAGCAGCCAGACCGGGACAGGCTACAATGAGCAGTTCTTC.

This clonotype has a handful of counts. The V call is TRBV7-2, the J call TRBJ1-3; tentatively, D is TRBD1 (5 bases). This CDR3 contains 16 residues. CDR1 and CDR2 from the germline V gene are SGHTA and FQGNSA. V was cut by 2 bases and J by 2 bases, with 13 bases left in between. DNA for the CDR3: TGTGCCAGCAGCTTAATGACAGCCACAGCTGGAAACACCATATATTTT. This gives the protein CASSLMTATAGNTIYF.

This clonotype was observed a few times. This chain joins TRBV7-2 and TRBJ1-5; D is undetermined. The V end lost 4 bases, the J end lost 3 bases, and 7 bases lay between the germline ends. The CDR3 has 13 residues. CDR1 and CDR2 from the germline V gene are SGHTA and FQGNSA. Written as DNA, the CDR3 is TGTGCCAGCAGCTCAAAGGCCAATCAGCCCCAGCATTTT. It yields the protein CASSSKANQPQHF. The full variable domain, with the rest looked up from reference TRBV7-2 and TRBJ1-5, is GAGVSQSPSNKVTEKGKDVELRCDPISGHTALYWYRQSLGQGLEFLIYFQGNSAPDKSGLPSDRFSAERTGGSVSTLTIQRTQQEDSAVYLCASSSKANQPQHFGDGTRLSIL.

The CDR3 sequence: CASSPYLTSGTSTDTQYF. Written as DNA, the CDR3 is TGCGCCAGCAGTCCCTACCTGACTAGCGGGACCTCAACAGATACGCAGTATTTT. The chain uses TRBV10-1 and TRBJ2-3; 11 bases are shared with TRBD2. The CDR3 extends over 18 amino acids. The germline gives CDR1 WNHNN, CDR2 SYGVQD (reference sequence). V gave up 5 bases and J gave up 3 bases; unmatched junction bases: 13.